A single sample is the source of the 11 T cell receptor beta chains below, sequenced in a study of metastatic and nonmetastatic thyroid tumors (dated by TCRdb to 2020 to 2022). None of the patients had been given any treatment before thyroid surgery. Preparation of the library involved PCR. Sequencing instrument: Illumina HiSeq 4000. The public reads were run again by TCRdb, first through fastp at Q25 and then through MiXCR, and only productive beta chains were kept. The table for this sample lists approximately 30,000 clones; roughly 17% of them were counted only once. The ten largest make up under 7.5% of the sample. The sequenced sample was blood. The receptors stem from a male donor with papillary thyroid cancer or a benign thyroid nodule (not recorded which). Some clones in this sample may be carry-over from other donors' samples.

On this clone: At one end, the junction sequence differs from germline, possibly due to a read error. This chain joins TRBV30 and TRBJ2-2; 11 positions agree with TRBD2. The CDR3 runs 16 residues. Germline V gene lookup returns CDR1 GTSNPN and CDR2 SVGIG (reference sequence). Written as DNA, the CDR3 is TGTGCCTGCCCTAGCGGGAGGAGGGACGACACCGCGGAGCTGTTTTTT. This encodes CACPSGRRDDTAELFF.

This clone was counted many times. The genes are TRBV12-3 or TRBV12-4 and TRBJ2-6, with D perhaps matching TRBD2 (5 bases). The CDR3 extends over 15 amino acids. Deletions cut 1 base from V and 2 bases from J, with 6 bases between. CDR3 residues: CASSLERAGANVLTF. CDR3 DNA sequence: TGTGCCAGCAGTTTAGAGAGGGCTGGGGCCAACGTCCTGACTTTC.

In its sample, this clone was seen many times. The chain uses TRBV29-1 and TRBJ1-1; D uncertain. V was pared by 3 bases and J by 11 bases, with 10 bases between. The CDR3 has 10 amino acids. Germline lookup yields CDR1 SQVTM and CDR2 ANQGSEA. As DNA, the CDR3 is TGCAGCGTTGATGGCCCAAGTGCTTTCTTT. Amino acid sequence: CSVDGPSAFF.

Many counts were recorded for this clone. This chain uses TRBV6-1 with TRBJ2-7; weak D call: TRBD1 (7 bases). Germline loops: CDR1 MNHNS, CDR2 SASEGT. V gave up 4 bases and J gave up 3 bases, with 16 bases separating them. This CDR3 is built from 15 residues. The CDR3 coding sequence is TGTGCCAGCAGTGGACGACAGGGAGGATACTACGAGCAGTACTTC. Residues: CASSGRQGGYYEQYF.

The table lists this clone with many counts. The germline gene is not matched at one end of the junction; a read error may be the cause. V gene TRBV6-1 combines with J gene TRBJ1-2, with TRBD1 matching over 12 bases. Germline V gene sequence: CDR1 MNHNS, CDR2 SASEGT. This CDR3 has 15 amino acids. For the CDR3, the DNA is TGCGCCAGCAGTGAAGTGGGGACAGGGGGCTCTGGCTGCACCTTC. It specifies CASSEVGTGGSGCTF.

This sequence joins TRBV11-3 and TRBJ2-2, with unresolved D. This CDR3 has 13 amino acids. Germline CDR1 reads SGHNT; CDR2 reads YENEEA. V gave up 2 bases and J gave up 6 bases, with 7 bases separating them. CDR3 region: CASSLNQAGELFF. The CDR3 DNA reads TGTGCCAGCAGCTTAAATCAGGCCGGGGAGCTGTTTTTT. Looking up the rest from reference TRBV11-3 and TRBJ2-2 gives the full variable domain: EAGVVQSPRYKIIEKKQPVAFWCNPISGHNTLYWYLQNLGQGPELLIRYENEEAVDDSQLPKDRFSAERLKGVDSTLKIQPAELGDSAVYLCASSLNQAGELFFGEGSRLTVL.

This clone was observed at least ten times. The chain carries TRBV6-4 and TRBJ2-3; no clear D gene. Germline V gene sequence: CDR1 MRHNA, CDR2 SNTAGT. This CDR3 region has 13 residues. V shed 3 bases and J shed 0 bases, with 4 bases lying between them. CDR3 nucleotide sequence: TGTGCCAGCAGTGATGGTAGCACAGATACGCAGTATTTT. Amino acid sequence: CASSDGSTDTQYF.

In this sample, this clone turned up many times. The J gene is TRBJ2-1, the V gene TRBV18; D might be TRBD2 (6 bases). The CDR3 is made up of 15 amino acids. Trimming removed 3 bases from V and 4 bases from J, with 13 bases in between. CDR1 is KGHSH and CDR2 is LQKENI in the germline V gene. In nucleotides, the CDR3 is TGTGCCAGCTCACCCCAGGCGGGGTGGTACAATGAGCAGTTCTTC. It is translated as CASSPQAGWYNEQFF. Drawing the rest from reference TRBV18 and TRBJ2-1, the complete variable domain is NAGVMQNPRHLVRRRGQEARLRCSPMKGHSHVYWYRQLPEEGLKFMVYLQKENIIDESGMPKERFSAEFPKEGPSILRIQQVVRGDSAAYFCASSPQAGWYNEQFFGPGTRLTVL.

This clone came up many times. V and J are TRBV3-1 and TRBJ1-5; possibly TRBD1 for D (5 bases). Germline CDR1 is LGHDT and CDR2 is YNNKEL (reference sequence). The CDR3 is 15 amino acids. Trimming removed 0 bases at V and 5 bases at J, with 11 bases between. CDR3 sequence (DNA): TGTGCCAGCAGCCAAGAGTACGGGGCCGATCAGCCCCAGCATTTT. Translation gives CASSQEYGADQPQHF.

This chain joins TRBV5-1 and TRBJ1-2; D remains ambiguous. This CDR3 has 14 residues. Trimming stripped 1 base from V and 7 bases from J, with 14 bases between. Germline CDR1 and CDR2: SGHRS and YFSETQ. The CDR3 sequence is CASSLTVGYGGYTF. CDR3 DNA: TGCGCCAGCAGCTTGACAGTGGGCTATGGTGGCTACACCTTC.

This clone has just a few counts. Germline is not matched at one junction end, which may reflect a read error. The chain recombines TRBV19 with TRBJ2-7; D gene uncertain. Germline CDR1 LNHDA, CDR2 SQIVND (reference sequence). This CDR3 is 15 amino acids long. The CDR3, as DNA: TGTGCCAGTAGTAGGGCCACTCGAGGCTCGGTCGAGCAGTACTTT. Residues: CASSRATRGSVEQYF. Full variable domain (rest looked up from reference TRBV19 and TRBJ2-7): DGGITQSPKYLFRKEGQNVTLSCEQNLNHDAMYWYRQDPGQGLRLIYYSQIVNDFQKGDIAEGYSVSREKKESFPLTVTSAQKNPTAFYLCASSRATRGSVEQYFGPGTRLTVT.